This TCR beta chain was profiled in a study of T-cell reconstitution after alpha-beta-depleted transplantation in children. For TCRbeta, the library was prepared with unique molecular identifiers. TCRdb reprocessed the PCR reads via MiXCR and lists one record per CDR3 protein. The sample contains 450,000 to 600,000 distinct CDR3 sequences, approximately 13% of which appear only once. Notes on this clonotype: Its antigen is unidentified.

V gave up 4 bases and J gave up 1 base; unmatched junction bases: 9. CDR1 and CDR2 from the germline V gene are MDHEN and SYDVKM. The CDR3 runs 17 residues. Study results and caveats: Roughly two months post-transplant, alpha-beta T cells reportedly originated from several hundred graft clones that had expanded.

The material was PBMCs, mostly from graft donor cells, obtained 360 days after TCRalphabeta/CD19-depleted stem cell transplant. The sequence derives from a male patient aged 10 to 17 who had a stem cell transplant for acute myeloid leukemia, so the T cells may come from the graft donor. The chain has TRBV28 and TRBJ2-5; 10 nucleotides match TRBD1. DNA of the CDR3: TGTGCCAGCAGTTCAAACTTGGACAGGGGGTTCCAAGAGACCCAGTACTTC. Protein sequence: CASSSNLDRGFQETQYF.